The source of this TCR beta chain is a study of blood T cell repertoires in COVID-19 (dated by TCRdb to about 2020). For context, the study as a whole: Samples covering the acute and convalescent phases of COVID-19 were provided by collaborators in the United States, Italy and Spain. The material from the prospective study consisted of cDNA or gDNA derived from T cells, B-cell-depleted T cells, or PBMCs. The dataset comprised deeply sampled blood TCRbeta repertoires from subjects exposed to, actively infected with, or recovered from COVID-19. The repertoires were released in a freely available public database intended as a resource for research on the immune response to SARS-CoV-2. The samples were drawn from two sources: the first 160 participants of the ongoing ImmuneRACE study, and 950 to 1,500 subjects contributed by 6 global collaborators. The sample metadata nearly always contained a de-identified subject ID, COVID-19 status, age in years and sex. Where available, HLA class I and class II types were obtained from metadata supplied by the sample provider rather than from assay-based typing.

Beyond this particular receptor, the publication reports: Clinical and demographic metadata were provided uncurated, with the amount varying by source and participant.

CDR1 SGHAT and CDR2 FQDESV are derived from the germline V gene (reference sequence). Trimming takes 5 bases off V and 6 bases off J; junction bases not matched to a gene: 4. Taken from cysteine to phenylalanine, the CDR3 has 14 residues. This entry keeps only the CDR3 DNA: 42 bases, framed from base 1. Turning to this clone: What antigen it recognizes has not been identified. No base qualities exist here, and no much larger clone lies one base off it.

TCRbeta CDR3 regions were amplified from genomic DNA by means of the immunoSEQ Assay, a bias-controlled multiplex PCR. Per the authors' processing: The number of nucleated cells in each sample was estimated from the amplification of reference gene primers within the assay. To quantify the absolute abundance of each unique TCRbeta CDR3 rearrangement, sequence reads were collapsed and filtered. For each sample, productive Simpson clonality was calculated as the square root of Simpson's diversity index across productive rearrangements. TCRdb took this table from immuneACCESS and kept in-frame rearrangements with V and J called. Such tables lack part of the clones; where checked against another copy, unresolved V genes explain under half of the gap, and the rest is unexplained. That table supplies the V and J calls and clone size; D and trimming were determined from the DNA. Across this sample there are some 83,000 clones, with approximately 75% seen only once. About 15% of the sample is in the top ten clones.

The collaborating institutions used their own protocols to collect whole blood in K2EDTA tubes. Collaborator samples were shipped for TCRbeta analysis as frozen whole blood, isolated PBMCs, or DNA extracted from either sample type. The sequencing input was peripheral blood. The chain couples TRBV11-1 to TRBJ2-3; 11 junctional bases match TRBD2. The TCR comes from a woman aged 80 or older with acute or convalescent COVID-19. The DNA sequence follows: TGTGCCAGCAGCCATAGCGGGGGGGCCGATACGCAGTATTTT. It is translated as CASSHSGGADTQYF.